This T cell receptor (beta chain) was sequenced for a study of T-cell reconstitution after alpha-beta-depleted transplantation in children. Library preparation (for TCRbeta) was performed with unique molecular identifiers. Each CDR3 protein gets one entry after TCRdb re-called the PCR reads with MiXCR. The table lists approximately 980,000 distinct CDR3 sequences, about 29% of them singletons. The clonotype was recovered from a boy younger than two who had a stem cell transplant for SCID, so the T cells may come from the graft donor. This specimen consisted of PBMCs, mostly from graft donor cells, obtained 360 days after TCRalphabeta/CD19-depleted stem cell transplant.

In DNA, the CDR3 is TGTGCCAGCAGGCCCCTCGTTTGGTTGGGCACCGTACCATGGCAGTTCTTC. Residues: CASRPLVWLGTVPWQFF. The V call is TRBV27, the J call TRBJ2-1; D is unclear. The CDR3 length is 17 residues. Germline CDR1 MNHEY, CDR2 SMNVEV (reference sequence). With 6 bases removed from V and 12 bases from J, the gap between germline ends came to 30 bases.